This TCR beta chain was captured by sequencing in a study of CD8 T cells in ankylosing spondylitis. This clonotype showed up many times. Its antigen is not known. General study points: Enrichment of disease-linked clones was reportedly significant in matched ankylosing spondylitis synovial fluid.

Trimming took 4 bases from V and 0 from J, leaving 15 bases between them. Germline V gene sequence: CDR1 SGHVS, CDR2 FNYEAQ. This CDR3 has 17 amino acids. Libraries of TCR beta came from quantitative 5'-RACE with molecular barcodes. TCRdb independently ran MiXCR on the 5' RACE reads; one entry per CDR3 protein. This sample has approximately 240,000 distinct CDR3 sequences, with 20% to 30% found just once. V is TRBV7-6 and J is TRBJ2-2, with D uncertain. Sequenced material: blood, either unsorted or a sorted T cell fraction (not recorded which). This receptor was identified in a male donor with ankylosing spondylitis or in good health (not recorded which). The CDR3 DNA sequence: TGTGCCAGCAGCTCGACTGGACGGATACCGAACACCGGGGAGCTGTTTTTT. This sequence encodes CASSSTGRIPNTGELFF.